This T cell receptor (beta chain) was profiled in a study of cytomegalovirus exposure and HLA in healthy donors. Study-wide results and caveats: Roughly even sequencing depth across donors was the assumption behind the presence/absence analyses. According to the study, 180 or so TCR beta chains were cytomegalovirus-associated. Later genetic work tied a missense DCLRE1C variant to beta-chain V and J trimming.

For this clone: Its target is unknown.

Vbeta (60) and Jbeta (13) primers were used in the PCR. Measured with immunoSEQ multiplex PCR; TCRdb has only the in-frame clones, and not every one. The table lists more than 150,000 clones, 82% of them singletons. This clonotype originated in a man aged 35 to 55 in good health and CMV-seronegative. Sequences were obtained from PBMCs.

Here the CDR3 DNA reads TGTGCCAGCAGCTCTTCAAGCGGAACAGATACGCAGTATTTT. Protein product: CASSSSSGTDTQYF. This rearrangement joins TRBV7-2 to TRBJ2-3; weak D call: TRBD2 (5 bases). The germline V and J ends were trimmed by 4 bases and 3 bases, with 11 bases remaining between them. The germline V gene has CDR1 SGHTA and CDR2 FQGNSA. This CDR3 region has 14 residues.